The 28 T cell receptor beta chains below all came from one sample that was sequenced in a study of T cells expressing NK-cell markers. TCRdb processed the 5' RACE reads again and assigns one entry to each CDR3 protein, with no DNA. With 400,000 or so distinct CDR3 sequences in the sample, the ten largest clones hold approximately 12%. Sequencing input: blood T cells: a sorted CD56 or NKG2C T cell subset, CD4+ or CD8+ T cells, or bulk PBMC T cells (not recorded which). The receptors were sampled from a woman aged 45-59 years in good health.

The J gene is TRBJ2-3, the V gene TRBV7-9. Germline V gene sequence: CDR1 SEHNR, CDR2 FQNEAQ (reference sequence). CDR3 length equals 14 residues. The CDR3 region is CASSLGSWSDTQYF.

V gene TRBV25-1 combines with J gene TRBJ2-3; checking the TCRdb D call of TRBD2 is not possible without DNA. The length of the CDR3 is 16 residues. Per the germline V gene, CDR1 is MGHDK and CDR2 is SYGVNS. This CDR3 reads CASSEHRTIYTDTQYF.

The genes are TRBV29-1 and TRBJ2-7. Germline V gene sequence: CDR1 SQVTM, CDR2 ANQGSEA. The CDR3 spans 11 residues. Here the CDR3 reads CSVKISYEQYF.

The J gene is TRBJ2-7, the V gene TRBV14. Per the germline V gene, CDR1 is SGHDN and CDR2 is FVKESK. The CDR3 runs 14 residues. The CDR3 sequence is CASSQISNSYEQYF.

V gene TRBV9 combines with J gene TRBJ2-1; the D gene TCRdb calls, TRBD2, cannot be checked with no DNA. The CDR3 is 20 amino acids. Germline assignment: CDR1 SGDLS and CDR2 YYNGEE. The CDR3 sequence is CASSTAGTSGRDFLEGEQFF.

CDR3 region: CASSLRLAGGADTQYF. The genes are TRBV7-2 and TRBJ2-3; TCRdb's D call of TRBD2 is untestable without DNA. The CDR3 contains 16 residues. CDR1 and CDR2 (germline): SGHTA, FQGNSA. Full variable domain (outside the CDR3, taken from reference TRBV7-2 and TRBJ2-3): GAGVSQSPSNKVTEKGKDVELRCDPISGHTALYWYRQSLGQGLEFLIYFQGNSAPDKSGLPSDRFSAERTGGSVSTLTIQRTQQEDSAVYLCASSLRLAGGADTQYFGPGTRLTVL.

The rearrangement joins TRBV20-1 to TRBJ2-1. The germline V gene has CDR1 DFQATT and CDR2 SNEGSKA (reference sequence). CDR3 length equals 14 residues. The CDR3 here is CSATPTSSYNEQFF.

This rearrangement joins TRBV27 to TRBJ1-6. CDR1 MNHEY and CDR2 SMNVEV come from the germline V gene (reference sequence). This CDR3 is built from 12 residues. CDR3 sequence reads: CASRSFPSPLHF.

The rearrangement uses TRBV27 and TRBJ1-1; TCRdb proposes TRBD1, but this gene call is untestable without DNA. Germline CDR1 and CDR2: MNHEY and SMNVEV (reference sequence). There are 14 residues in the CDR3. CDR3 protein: CASSPGPLWTEAFF.

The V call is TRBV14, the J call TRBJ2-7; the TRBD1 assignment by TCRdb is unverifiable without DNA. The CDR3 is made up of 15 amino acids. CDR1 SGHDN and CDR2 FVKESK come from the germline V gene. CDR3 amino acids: CASSQMGQGAYEQYF.

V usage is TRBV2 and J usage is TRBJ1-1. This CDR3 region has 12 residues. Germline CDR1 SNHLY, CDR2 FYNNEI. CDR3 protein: CASDLAVSTAFF.

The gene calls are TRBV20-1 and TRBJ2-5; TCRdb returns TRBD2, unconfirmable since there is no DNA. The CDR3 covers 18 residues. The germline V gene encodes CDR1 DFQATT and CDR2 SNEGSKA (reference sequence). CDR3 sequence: CSARLMDLTSGNEETQYF.

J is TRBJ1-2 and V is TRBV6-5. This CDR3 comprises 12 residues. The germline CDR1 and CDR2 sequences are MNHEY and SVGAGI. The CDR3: CASSFPRGGYTF.

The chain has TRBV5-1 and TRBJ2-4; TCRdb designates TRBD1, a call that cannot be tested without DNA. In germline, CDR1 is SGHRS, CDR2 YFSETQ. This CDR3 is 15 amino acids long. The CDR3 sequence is CASSIQGMEKNIQYF.

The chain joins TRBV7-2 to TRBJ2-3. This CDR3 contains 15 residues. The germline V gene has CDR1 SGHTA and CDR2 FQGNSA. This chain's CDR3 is CASSLTPLATDTQYF.

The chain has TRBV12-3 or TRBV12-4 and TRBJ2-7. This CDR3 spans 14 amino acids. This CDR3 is CASSPRRLSYEQYF.

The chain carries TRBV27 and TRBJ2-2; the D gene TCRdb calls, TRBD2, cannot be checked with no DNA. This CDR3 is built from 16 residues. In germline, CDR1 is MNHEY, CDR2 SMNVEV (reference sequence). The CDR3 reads CASSLLPSTVTGELFF.

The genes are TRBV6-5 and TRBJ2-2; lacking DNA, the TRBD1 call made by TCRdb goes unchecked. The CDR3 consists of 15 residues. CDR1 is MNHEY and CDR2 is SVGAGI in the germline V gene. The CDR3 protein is CASSRDRVATGELFF.

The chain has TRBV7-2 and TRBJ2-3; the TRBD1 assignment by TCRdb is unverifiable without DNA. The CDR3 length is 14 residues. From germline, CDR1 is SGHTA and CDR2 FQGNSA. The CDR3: CASQRSGDTDTQYF.

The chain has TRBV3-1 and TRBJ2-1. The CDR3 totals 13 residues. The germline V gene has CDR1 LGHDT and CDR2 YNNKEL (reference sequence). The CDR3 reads CASSQERREQQFF.

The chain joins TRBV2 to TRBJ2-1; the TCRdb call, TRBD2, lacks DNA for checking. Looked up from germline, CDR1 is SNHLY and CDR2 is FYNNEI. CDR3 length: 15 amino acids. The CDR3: CASRGLAGGNNEQFF. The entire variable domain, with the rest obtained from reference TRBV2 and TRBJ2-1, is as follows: EPEVTQTPSHQVTQMGQEVILRCVPISNHLYFYWYRQILGQKVEFLVSFYNNEISEKSEIFDDQFSVERPDGSNFTLKIRSTKLEDSAMYFCASRGLAGGNNEQFFGPGTRLTVL.

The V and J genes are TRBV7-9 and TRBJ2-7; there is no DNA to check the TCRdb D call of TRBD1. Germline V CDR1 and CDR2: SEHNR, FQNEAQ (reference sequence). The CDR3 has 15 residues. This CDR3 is CASSFLSAGSLEQYF.

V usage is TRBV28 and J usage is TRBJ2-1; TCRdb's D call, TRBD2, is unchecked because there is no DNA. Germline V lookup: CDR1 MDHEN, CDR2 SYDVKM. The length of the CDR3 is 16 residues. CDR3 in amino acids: CASSILAGFIVNEQFF.

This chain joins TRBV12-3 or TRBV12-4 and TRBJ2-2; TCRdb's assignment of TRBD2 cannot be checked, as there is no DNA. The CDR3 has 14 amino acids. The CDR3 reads CALASGGYTGELFF.

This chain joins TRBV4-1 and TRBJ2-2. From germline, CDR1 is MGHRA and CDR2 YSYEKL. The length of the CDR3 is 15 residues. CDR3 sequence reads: CASSQEPGITGELFF.

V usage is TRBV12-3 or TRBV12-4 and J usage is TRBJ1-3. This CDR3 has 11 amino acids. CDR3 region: CASSSKDTIYF.

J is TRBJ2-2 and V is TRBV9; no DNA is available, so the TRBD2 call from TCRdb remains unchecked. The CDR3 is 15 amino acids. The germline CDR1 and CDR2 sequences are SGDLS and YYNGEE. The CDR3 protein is CASSHGRLNTGELFF. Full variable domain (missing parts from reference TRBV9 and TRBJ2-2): DSGVTQTPKHLITATGQRVTLRCSPRSGDLSVYWYQQSLDQGLQFLIQYYNGEERAKGNILERFSAQQFPDLHSELNLSSLELGDSALYFCASSHGRLNTGELFFGEGSRLTVL.

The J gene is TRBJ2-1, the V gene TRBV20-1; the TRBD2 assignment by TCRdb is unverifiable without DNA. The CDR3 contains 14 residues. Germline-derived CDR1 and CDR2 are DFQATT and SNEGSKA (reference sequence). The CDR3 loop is CSAASLAGINEQFF.